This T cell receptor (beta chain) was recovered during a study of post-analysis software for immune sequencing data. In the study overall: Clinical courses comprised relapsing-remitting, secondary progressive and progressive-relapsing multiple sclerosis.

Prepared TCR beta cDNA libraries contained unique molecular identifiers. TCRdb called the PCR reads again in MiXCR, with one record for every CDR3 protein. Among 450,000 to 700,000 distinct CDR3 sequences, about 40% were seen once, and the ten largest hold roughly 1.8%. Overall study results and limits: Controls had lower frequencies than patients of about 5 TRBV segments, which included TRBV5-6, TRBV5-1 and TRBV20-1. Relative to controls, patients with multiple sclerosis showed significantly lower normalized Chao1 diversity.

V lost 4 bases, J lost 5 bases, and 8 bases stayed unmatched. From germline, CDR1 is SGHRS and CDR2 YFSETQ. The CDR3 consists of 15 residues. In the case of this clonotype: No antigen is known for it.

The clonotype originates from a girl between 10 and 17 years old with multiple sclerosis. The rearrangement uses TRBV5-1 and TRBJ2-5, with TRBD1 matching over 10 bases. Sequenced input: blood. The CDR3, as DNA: TGCGCCAGCAGCCCAACGGGACAGGGGAAGGAGACCCAGTACTTC. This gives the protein CASSPTGQGKETQYF.